The 21 T cell receptor beta chains listed next were all sequenced from one sample in a study of cytomegalovirus exposure and HLA in healthy donors. In the PCR, 60 Vbeta and 13 Jbeta primers were used. Profiled with immunoSEQ multiplex PCR; TCRdb holds only in-frame clones, not every one. The sample comprises more than 65,000 clones, roughly 79% of which are singletons, and roughly 6% rests with the top ten. The specimen was PBMCs. These receptors all come from a female donor in good health and CMV-seronegative.

The rearrangement uses TRBV6-1 and TRBJ2-3; 8 positions agree with TRBD2. The CDR3 is made up of 14 amino acids. Unmatched junction bases numbered 5, after V lost 6 bases and J lost 3 bases. Germline assignment: CDR1 MNHNS and CDR2 SASEGT. CDR3 nucleotide sequence: TGTGCCAGCAGCCCCGGGGGGGCGACAGATACGCAGTATTTT. Protein product: CASSPGGATDTQYF.

The CDR3 loop reads CASIRDRENTEAFF. CDR3 bases: TGTGCCAGCATTCGAGACAGGGAGAACACTGAAGCTTTCTTT. J is TRBJ1-1 and V is TRBV7-2, with 7 nucleotides matching TRBD1. CDR1 is SGHTA, CDR2 FQGNSA, per germline. CDR3 size: 14 residues. Germline trimming cut 7 bases from V and 1 base from J; bases unmatched to any gene: 6. Full variable domain (outside the CDR3, taken from reference TRBV7-2 and TRBJ1-1): GAGVSQSPSNKVTEKGKDVELRCDPISGHTALYWYRQSLGQGLEFLIYFQGNSAPDKSGLPSDRFSAERTGGSVSTLTIQRTQQEDSAVYLCASIRDRENTEAFFGQGTRLTVV.

The gene calls are TRBV19 and TRBJ1-5; the match to TRBD1 covers 9 bases. The CDR3 loop spans 17 amino acids. Germline trimming cut 7 bases from V and 2 bases from J; bases unmatched to any gene: 12. Germline lookup yields CDR1 LNHDA and CDR2 SQIVND (reference sequence). In nucleotides, the CDR3 is TGTGCCAGTACTGTGGGGGACAGGGTGGTAGGCAATCAGCCCCAGCATTTT. Translation gives CASTVGDRVVGNQPQHF.

As DNA, the CDR3 is TGTGCCAGCAGCCAAGTTACAGCTGAAAAACTGTTTTTT. It is translated as CASSQVTAEKLFF. This chain links TRBV4-2 with TRBJ1-4; D call uncertain. V lost 1 base to trimming and J lost 7 bases, with 7 bases between them. Germline V gene data show CDR1 as LGHNA and CDR2 as YNFKEQ. The CDR3 is 13 amino acids.

The chain links TRBV5-1 to TRBJ2-3, with 8 bases aligning to TRBD1. The CDR3 has 15 amino acids. The ends lost 4 bases at V and 2 bases at J; junction bases unmatched: 6. Germline V gene data show CDR1 as SGHRS and CDR2 as YFSETQ. The CDR3 sequence: CASSPQGAHTDTQYF. The CDR3 nucleotides read TGCGCCAGCAGCCCGCAGGGGGCTCACACAGATACGCAGTATTTT.

This clone was counted between two and nine times. The rearrangement links TRBV6-1 to TRBJ2-7, with D perhaps matching TRBD2 (5 bases). Germline V CDR1 and CDR2: MNHNS, SASEGT. The CDR3 has 13 residues. V was trimmed by 8 bases and J by 0 bases, leaving 11 bases between them. The CDR3 DNA reads as TGTGCCAGCCCGGGGAAATTCTCCTACGAGCAGTACTTC. Its protein product is CASPGKFSYEQYF.

This clone was observed a single time. Germline is not matched at one junction end, which may reflect a read error. This chain connects TRBV9 to TRBJ1-6; 9 bases match TRBD1. Germline CDR1 is SGDLS and CDR2 is YYNGEE. The CDR3 contains 15 residues. The CDR3 protein is CASSPRDRGYSPPHF. CDR3 bases: TGTGCCAGCAGCCCCCGCGACAGGGGGTATTCACCCCCCCACTTT.

V is TRBV25-1 and J is TRBJ2-7; a possible D gene is TRBD2 (6 bases). V lost 6 bases and J 0 bases, leaving 15 bases between the germline ends. Germline lookup yields CDR1 MGHDK and CDR2 SYGVNS. This CDR3 comprises 15 residues. Here the CDR3 reads CASSPWGDRSYEQYF. The CDR3 DNA follows: TGTGCCAGCAGCCCATGGGGGGATCGCTCCTACGAGCAGTACTTC.

The DNA for the CDR3 is TGTGCCAGTAGTATTGCTCAAGGGGGCCCCTACGAGCAGTACTTC. As protein: CASSIAQGGPYEQYF. The V call is TRBV19, the J call TRBJ2-7; 7 bases map to TRBD1. There are 15 residues in the CDR3. J was trimmed by 2 bases and V by 3 bases; bases with no gene match: 7. Germline CDR1 and CDR2: LNHDA and SQIVND (reference sequence).

This clone has a single count. The chain couples TRBV28 to TRBJ2-5; a possible D gene is TRBD1 (8 bases). V lost 11 bases and J lost 3, with 16 bases in between. The germline V gene encodes CDR1 MDHEN and CDR2 SYDVKM. This CDR3 is 13 amino acids long. This CDR3 reads CAPRGLAEETQYF. The DNA for the CDR3 is TGTGCCCCCAGGGGGCTAGCGGAAGAGACCCAGTACTTC.

This rearrangement joins TRBV9 to TRBJ1-4, with a tentative D call TRBD1 (5 bases). V was clipped by 4 bases and J by 4 bases, with 11 bases between them. CDR3 length: 14 residues. The germline CDR1 and CDR2 sequences are SGDLS and YYNGEE. In DNA, the CDR3 is TGTGCCAGCAGCAAACAGGCCGGTAATGAAAAACTGTTTTTT. Protein product: CASSKQAGNEKLFF.

The V call is TRBV19, the J call TRBJ1-2; 9 bases align to TRBD1. V shed 5 bases and J 6 bases; nucleotides not matched to a gene: 7. Germline V gene sequence: CDR1 LNHDA, CDR2 SQIVND (reference sequence). This CDR3 is built from 14 residues. The CDR3 DNA follows: TGTGCCAGTAGTCCCGACAGGGGGAAAAATGGCTACACCTTC. Amino acid sequence: CASSPDRGKNGYTF.

The chain links TRBV6-6 to TRBJ2-7, with 10 bases matching TRBD1. The CDR3 is 15 residues long. Trimming at V came to 5 bases and at J to 2 bases, leaving 6 bases not matched to a gene. Germline CDR1 MNHNY, CDR2 SVGAGI (reference sequence). DNA of the CDR3: TGTGCCAGCAGTCCAGGACAGGGGGGAACCTACGAGCAGTACTTC. This codes for CASSPGQGGTYEQYF.

The CDR3 coding sequence is TGTGCCAGCAGCCCGGACAGGGGGATCTATGGCTACACCTTC. Protein sequence: CASSPDRGIYGYTF. The V and J genes are TRBV28 and TRBJ1-2; 10 positions match TRBD1. The CDR3 sequence is 14 residues long. J gave up 4 bases and V 6 bases, and 5 bases lay outside the gene matches. Germline loops: CDR1 MDHEN, CDR2 SYDVKM.

The V call is TRBV5-1, the J call TRBJ2-5, with TRBD2 matching over 12 bases. The end of the DNA is better explained by TRBJ2-7, so the J call may be wrong. Germline CDR1 reads SGHRS; CDR2 reads YFSETQ. CDR3 length equals 16 residues. The CDR3 spells CASSSWTSGTSYEQYF. The CDR3, as DNA: TGCGCCAGCAGCTCCTGGACTAGCGGGACCTCCTACGAGCAGTACTTC.

The rearrangement joins TRBV7-9 to TRBJ1-2; D is unclear. The CDR3 has 13 residues. Germline assignment: CDR1 SEHNR and CDR2 FQNEAQ (reference sequence). Trimming took 0 bases from V and 6 from J, leaving 8 bases between them. The CDR3 nucleotides are TGTGCCAGCAGCTTAGCGGCAAGTCATGGCTACACCTTC. Translation: CASSLAASHGYTF.

This CDR3 is CAWGQGYDYGYTF. DNA for the CDR3: TGTGCCTGGGGACAGGGGTACGACTATGGCTACACCTTC. V usage is TRBV30 and J usage is TRBJ1-2; the match to TRBD1 covers 9 bases. The CDR3 covers 13 residues. CDR1 is GTSNPN, CDR2 SVGIG, per germline (reference sequence). V lost 5 bases and J lost 3; bases outside the gene matches: 4.

CDR3 sequence: CASSLWGGPQETQYF. DNA for the CDR3: TGTGCCAGCAGCTTGTGGGGGGGACCCCAAGAGACCCAGTACTTC. The V and J genes are TRBV5-5 and TRBJ2-5, with 7 bases that match TRBD2. Germline CDR1 is SGHKS and CDR2 is YYEKEE (reference sequence). The CDR3 has 15 amino acids. The ends lost 1 base at V and 1 base at J; junction bases unmatched: 4.

The chain recombines TRBV4-2 with TRBJ2-1; 8 positions match TRBD2. CDR1 is LGHNA, CDR2 YNFKEQ, per germline. J gave up 3 bases and V 1 base, and 5 bases lay outside the gene matches. This CDR3 has 16 amino acids. CDR3 nucleotides: TGTGCCAGCAGCCAAGCTTTTAGCGGGATCTACAATGAGCAGTTCTTC. Translating it yields CASSQAFSGIYNEQFF.

This chain uses TRBV30 with TRBJ2-1; 7 nucleotides line up with TRBD1. The CDR3 is 14 amino acids. J was trimmed by 1 base and V by 4 bases; bases with no gene match: 4. CDR1 and CDR2 (germline): GTSNPN, SVGIG (reference sequence). In nucleotides, the CDR3 is TGTGCCTGGAACAGGGGACGGTCCTACAATGAGCAGTTCTTC. Its protein is CAWNRGRSYNEQFF. The entire variable domain, with the rest obtained from reference TRBV30 and TRBJ2-1, is as follows: SQTIHQWPATLVQPVGSPLSLECTVEGTSNPNLYWYRQAAGRGLQLLFYSVGIGQISSEVPQNLSASRPQDRQFILSSKKLLLSDSGFYLCAWNRGRSYNEQFFGPGTRLTVL.

V gene TRBV5-1 combines with J gene TRBJ2-3, with 7 bases identical to TRBD1. The germline gives CDR1 SGHRS, CDR2 YFSETQ. The CDR3 extends over 15 amino acids. V dropped 3 bases and J dropped 0; count of bases not matched to a gene: 4. The CDR3: CASSWGTASTDTQYF. As DNA, the CDR3 is TGCGCCAGCAGCTGGGGGACAGCAAGCACAGATACGCAGTATTTT.